A single sample is the source of the 26 T cell receptor beta chains below, sequenced in a study of identical twins. TCRdb used MiXCR to reprocess the 5' RACE reads, holding one entry per CDR3 protein. The sample records just under 650,000 distinct CDR3 sequences, 7.1% being singletons. The data were also submitted as part of a second study, on yellow fever vaccine responses in identical twins.

Sequenced sample: PBMCs. These receptors came from a woman between 18 and 29 years old in good health.

This clonotype was seen ten or more times. V gene TRBV10-3 combines with J gene TRBJ1-5; 8 nucleotides align to TRBD1. Germline CDR1 ENHRY, CDR2 SYGVKD. The CDR3 has 14 residues. J was trimmed by 9 bases and V by 10 bases; bases with no gene match: 14. CDR3 in amino acids: CARRTGRQVSPQHF. DNA for the CDR3: TGTGCCAGAAGGACAGGGCGGCAGGTATCGCCCCAGCATTTT.

The chain joins TRBV4-1 to TRBJ2-1; 7 nucleotides line up with TRBD2. Germline V CDR1 and CDR2: MGHRA, YSYEKL. CDR3 length: 17 amino acids. V lost 3 bases and J lost 5; bases outside the gene matches: 13. The chain's CDR3 is CASSHPKRGSPDNEQFF. CDR3 nucleotide sequence: TGCGCCAGCAGCCACCCAAAGCGGGGCAGCCCGGACAATGAGCAGTTCTTC.

This clonotype was recorded a few times. In DNA, the CDR3 is TGTGCCAGCAGTGAGGGGATAAATGAGCAGTTCTTC. Translated: CASSEGINEQFF. The J gene is TRBJ2-1, the V gene TRBV2; D gene uncertain. This CDR3 spans 12 amino acids. With 3 bases removed from V and 7 bases from J, the gap between germline ends came to 7 bases. The germline V gene encodes CDR1 SNHLY and CDR2 FYNNEI.

This clonotype occurred many times. The V gene is TRBV2, the J gene TRBJ1-2, with D hard to call. V lost 10 bases to trimming and J lost 2 bases, with 11 bases between them. Germline CDR1 is SNHLY and CDR2 is FYNNEI. The CDR3 is made up of 12 amino acids. The CDR3 sequence: CATKPQNYGYTF. Here the CDR3 DNA reads TGTGCCACCAAACCCCAGAACTATGGCTACACCTTC.

This clonotype was found many times. This chain joins TRBV5-1 and TRBJ2-6; D may be TRBD1 (5 bases). V lost 4 bases and J 2 bases, leaving 13 bases between the germline ends. The length of the CDR3 is 16 residues. Germline V CDR1 and CDR2: SGHRS, YFSETQ. The CDR3 DNA is TGCGCCAGCAGCCCAGGGCCTACTACTGGGGCCAACGTCCTGACTTTC. This translates into CASSPGPTTGANVLTF.

This clonotype appeared a few times. The V call is TRBV3-1, the J call TRBJ2-7, with D tentatively TRBD1 (6 bases). CDR3 length equals 13 residues. Per germline, CDR1 LGHDT and CDR2 YNNKEL (reference sequence). The ends were cut back, 6 bases at V and 5 bases at J, with 14 bases in the middle. The CDR3: CASRPPGTNEQYF. CDR3 nucleotides: TGTGCCAGCAGACCCCCCGGGACAAACGAGCAGTACTTC.

The table lists this clonotype with many counts. The rearrangement links TRBV12-3 or TRBV12-4 to TRBJ2-3; TRBD2 matches at 14 bases. The CDR3 contains 16 residues. Trimming at V came to 6 bases and at J to 3 bases, leaving 5 bases not matched to a gene. The CDR3 DNA reads TGTGCCAGCAGGAGGGGACTAGCGGGAGCAACAGATACGCAGTATTTT. The encoded protein is CASRRGLAGATDTQYF.

This chain links TRBV7-9 with TRBJ2-6; TRBD1 matches 7 bases. The CDR3 covers 17 residues. Germline V gene data show CDR1 as SEHNR and CDR2 as FQNEAQ (reference sequence). With 4 bases clipped from V and 3 bases from J, the junction kept 9 bases outside the gene matches. The CDR3 nucleotides are TGTGCCAGCAGCTCACCGACAGGGTCCAATGGGGCCAACGTCCTGACTTTC. It encodes CASSSPTGSNGANVLTF. Looking up the rest from reference TRBV7-9 and TRBJ2-6 gives the full variable domain: DTGVSQNPRHKITKRGQNVTFRCDPISEHNRLYWYRQTLGQGPEFLTYFQNEAQLEKSRLLSDRFSAERPKGSFSTLEIQRTEQGDSAMYLCASSSPTGSNGANVLTFGAGSRLTVL.

The chain is built from TRBV11-2 and TRBJ2-3, with D unclear. The CDR3 is 15 amino acids. Germline-derived CDR1 and CDR2 are SGHAT and FQNNGV. Trimming left V 11 bases short and J 2 bases short, with 20 bases between. In DNA, the CDR3 is TGTGCCGGCGCTCCGGTGAATCTCGCCACAGATACGCAGTATTTT. This translates into CAGAPVNLATDTQYF.

This clonotype was recorded many times. The rearrangement joins TRBV7-9 to TRBJ1-1, with D maybe TRBD1 (5 bases). The V end was cut by 4 bases, the J end by 3 bases, with 18 bases between. Germline V CDR1 and CDR2: SEHNR, FQNEAQ (reference sequence). This CDR3 spans 16 amino acids. The CDR3 region has the DNA TGTGCCAGCAGCTCCGATCCCTGGGGCCGTCACACTGAAGCTTTCTTT. This encodes CASSSDPWGRHTEAFF.

There are a few counts of this clonotype. The chain carries TRBV2 and TRBJ1-1; the match to TRBD1 covers 7 bases. The CDR3 extends over 14 amino acids. The trim removed 4 bases at V and 7 bases at J, leaving 9 bases unmatched. The V gene's germline CDR1 is SNHLY and CDR2 FYNNEI. The CDR3 loop reads CASSARGQRSEAFF. As DNA, the CDR3 is TGTGCCAGCAGTGCTAGGGGGCAGAGGAGTGAAGCTTTCTTT.

The table lists this clonotype with a few counts. The chain uses TRBV3-1 and TRBJ2-7; 15 positions agree with TRBD2. The CDR3 is made up of 20 amino acids. The V gene's germline CDR1 is LGHDT and CDR2 YNNKEL (reference sequence). The V gene end was trimmed by 0 bases and the J gene end by 0 bases; junction bases not matched to a gene: 9. The DNA of the CDR3 is TGTGCCAGCAGCCAAGAAGGGGGACTAGCGGGAGGAACCCCCTCCTACGAGCAGTACTTC. This gives the protein CASSQEGGLAGGTPSYEQYF.

The genes are TRBV2 and TRBJ2-1; D tentatively reads TRBD1 or TRBD2 (5 bases each). V was shortened by 11 bases and J by 4 bases, with 15 bases between the two germline ends. This CDR3 comprises 13 residues. CDR1 and CDR2 (germline): SNHLY, FYNNEI. The CDR3 reads CAGRDGSYNEQFF. The CDR3 DNA reads TGTGCCGGAAGGGACGGATCATACAATGAGCAGTTCTTC. Drawing the rest from reference TRBV2 and TRBJ2-1, the complete variable domain is EPEVTQTPSHQVTQMGQEVILRCVPISNHLYFYWYRQILGQKVEFLVSFYNNEISEKSEIFDDQFSVERPDGSNFTLKIRSTKLEDSAMYFCAGRDGSYNEQFFGPGTRLTVL.

This clonotype was observed a few times. This chain links TRBV3-1 with TRBJ2-2; 9 bases are shared with TRBD2. V shed 7 bases, J shed 5 bases, and the junction held 8 bases outside the gene matches. Per germline, CDR1 LGHDT and CDR2 YNNKEL (reference sequence). The CDR3 sequence is 15 residues long. The CDR3 nucleotides are TGTGCCAGCACCAACGGACTAGCGCCAACCGGGGAGCTGTTTTTT. Its protein product is CASTNGLAPTGELFF.

This clonotype was seen ten or more times. The chain links TRBV12-3 or TRBV12-4 to TRBJ2-6, with no clear D. CDR3 length: 15 amino acids. V shed 6 bases and J shed 2 bases, with 11 bases lying between them. CDR3 residues: CASSSRVTGANVLTF. DNA for the CDR3: TGTGCCAGCAGCTCTAGGGTAACTGGGGCCAACGTCCTGACTTTC.

This clonotype turned up a few times. The genes are TRBV7-2 and TRBJ2-3; 9 bases are a match to TRBD2. CDR1 is SGHTA and CDR2 is FQGNSA in the germline V gene. With 2 bases clipped from V and 0 bases from J, the junction kept 6 bases outside the gene matches. The CDR3 is 17 residues long. CDR3 in amino acids: CASSLTGLAASTDTQYF. CDR3 coding DNA: TGTGCCAGCAGCTTAACGGGACTAGCTGCTAGCACAGATACGCAGTATTTT.

This clonotype was seen ten or more times. CDR3 sequence reads: CAIQKGPEDTQYF. CDR3 in DNA: TGTGCCATCCAAAAGGGACCAGAAGATACGCAGTATTTT. The chain carries TRBV10-3 and TRBJ2-3; possibly TRBD1 or TRBD2 for D (5 bases each). The CDR3 extends over 13 amino acids. The V gene lost 8 bases and the J gene lost 5 bases, with 14 bases spanning the gap. Germline assignment: CDR1 ENHRY and CDR2 SYGVKD.

The chain couples TRBV20-1 to TRBJ1-1, with D uncertain. V was clipped by 2 bases and J by 1 base, with 5 bases between them. The CDR3 covers 12 residues. CDR1 and CDR2 from the germline V gene are DFQATT and SNEGSKA (reference sequence). The CDR3 DNA reads as TGCAGTGCTAGACTCACGAACACTGAAGCTTTCTTT. Translation gives CSARLTNTEAFF.

This clonotype was counted once. At one end the junction does not follow the germline gene, possibly because of a read error. The chain employs TRBV20-1 and TRBJ2-3; 7 positions agree with TRBD2. This CDR3 contains 15 residues. Germline CDR1 DFQATT, CDR2 SNEGSKA (reference sequence). The chain's CDR3 is CRARRDYQVEDTQYF. The DNA of the CDR3 is TGCCGTGCTAGACGGGACTACCAGGTGGAGGATACGCAGTATTTT.

This clonotype was detected ten times or more. The J gene is TRBJ2-2, the V gene TRBV6-5; tentatively, D is TRBD1 (6 bases). The CDR3 sequence is 15 residues long. V was shortened by 2 bases and J by 4 bases, with 11 bases between the two germline ends. Germline-derived CDR1 and CDR2 are MNHEY and SVGAGI. Here the CDR3 reads CASSYAGAFTGELFF. CDR3 coding DNA: TGTGCCAGCAGTTACGCAGGGGCGTTCACCGGGGAGCTGTTTTTT.

This rearrangement joins TRBV20-1 to TRBJ1-6, with 7 nucleotides matching TRBD1. Germline assignment: CDR1 DFQATT and CDR2 SNEGSKA (reference sequence). CDR3 size: 15 residues. With 5 bases clipped from V and 7 bases from J, the junction kept 11 bases outside the gene matches. CDR3 sequence (DNA): TGCAGTGCTCCCACGACAGGGCGCCTAAATTCACCCCTCCACTTT. Residues: CSAPTTGRLNSPLHF.

The table lists this clonotype with many counts. CDR3 loop: CASSQAEKYPYNEQFF. As DNA, the CDR3 is TGTGCCAGCAGCCAAGCCGAGAAATACCCCTACAATGAGCAGTTCTTC. The chain is built from TRBV4-2 and TRBJ2-1; no reliable D call. The CDR3 has 16 residues. V was trimmed by 1 base and J by 2 bases, leaving 12 bases between them. From germline, CDR1 is LGHNA and CDR2 YNFKEQ.

This chain uses TRBV5-5 with TRBJ1-3; D remains unclear. Germline V gene lookup returns CDR1 SGHKS and CDR2 YYEKEE (reference sequence). The V end lost 4 bases, the J end lost 4 bases, and 15 bases lay between the germline ends. CDR3 length equals 15 residues. As DNA, the CDR3 is TGTGCCAGCAGCCGAGACTGGTCCGGGGGAAACACCATATATTTT. Translation gives CASSRDWSGGNTIYF.

In its sample, this clonotype was seen a few times. The chain couples TRBV15 to TRBJ2-1; D remains unclear. CDR1 is LNHNV and CDR2 is YYDKDF in the germline V gene (reference sequence). The CDR3 length is 15 residues. V lost 1 base and J 1 base, leaving 8 bases between the germline ends. The CDR3 spells CATSRAEASYNEQFF. In DNA form, the CDR3 reads TGTGCCACCAGCAGAGCCGAGGCATCCTACAATGAGCAGTTCTTC.

V is TRBV7-2 and J is TRBJ2-5; the D gene is possibly TRBD2 (5 bases). The CDR3 extends over 15 amino acids. Trimming cost V 1 base and J 5 bases, with 14 bases left between them. Germline V lookup: CDR1 SGHTA, CDR2 FQGNSA. CDR3 loop: CASSLVRRHGETQYF. CDR3 nucleotide sequence: TGTGCCAGCAGCTTAGTGCGGAGGCACGGGGAGACCCAGTACTTC.

This clonotype has more than one count but fewer than ten. V and J are TRBV5-1 and TRBJ2-7, with 7 bases fitting TRBD2. Germline loops: CDR1 SGHRS, CDR2 YFSETQ. This CDR3 region has 15 residues. V lost 0 bases to trimming and J lost 6 bases; unmatched junction nucleotides: 9. The CDR3 protein is CASSLAGRAGTEQYV. CDR3 DNA sequence: TGCGCCAGCAGCTTGGCCGGTCGAGCGGGGACCGAGCAGTACGTC.